Sequencing of this TCR beta chain was carried out in a study of cytomegalovirus exposure and HLA in healthy donors. General study findings and limits: Roughly even sequencing depth across donors was the assumption behind the presence/absence analyses. Most TCR sequences were seen very rarely across donors, but some public TCRs occurred in many.

Both 60 Vbeta primers and 13 Jbeta primers went into the PCR. Original methodology: A later analysis tallied some 80 million unique TCR beta chains, 9.5 million to 14 million of them shared. The method was immunoSEQ multiplex PCR; TCRdb's version includes in-frame clones alone and lacks a portion of them. From that table come the V and J calls and clone size; the DNA was used to work out D and trimming. The sample holds tens of thousands of clones. V dropped 4 bases and J dropped 6; count of bases not matched to a gene: 10. This CDR3 spans 15 amino acids. Germline V gene lookup returns CDR1 SGHRS and CDR2 YFSETQ. Remarks on this clone: Its antigen is undetermined.

This sequence originates from a woman aged 40 to 55 in good health and CMV-seronegative. Material: PBMCs. This chain connects TRBV5-1 to TRBJ2-7, with 10 bases identical to TRBD1. CDR3 protein: CASSHGRGQGSEQYF. The CDR3, as DNA: TGCGCCAGCAGCCACGGGAGGGGACAGGGGTCCGAGCAGTACTTC.